Listed below are T cell receptor beta chains from one sample, sequenced in a study of beta chain features in type 1 diabetes. The data were produced by immunoSEQ multiplex PCR, yet TCRdb's version contains in-frame clones alone and is incomplete. The sample records about 170,000 clones, 7.8% being singletons. Material: central memory CD4+ T cells from blood. Source of these receptors: a woman aged 40-49 years with type 1 diabetes. Both conserved end residues are part of each CDR3. Only part of the rows carry a size: once, few, many, or a class if the clone is expanded.

size,length,V,CDR3
few,14,TRBV2,CASNSPTAVYEQYF
-,14,TRBV18,CASSSRDRDYGYTF
-,15,TRBV30,CAWRGLSGGYNEQFF
few,16,TRBV7-9,CASSLPGTSLHNEQFF
-,13,TRBV12-5,CASGLDTYRGYTF
few,13,TRBV7-2,CASSLGGRETQYF
few,12,TRBV6-5,CATSGGDYGYTF
once,15,TRBV7-8,CASSLRGSGADTQYF
few,14,TRBV28,CASRVGTSTGELFF
few,15,TRBV4-3,CASSQVIGGFYGYTF
few,17,TRBV10-3,CAISESPTGGSSNEQFF
few,15,TRBV28,CASSSRPQGVNGYTF
many,16,TRBV28,CASSLPGGRMNTEAFF
few,15,TRBV5-1,CASSLASGSVDTQYF
few,16,TRBV11-2,CASSQEGQGASYEQYF
-,13,TRBV6-5,CASSYRTGDEQYF
-,15,TRBV7-2,CASSPGIAWTGEQYF
-,13,TRBV4-2,CASSQSREGKQFF
few,12,TRBV28,CASRGGWTEAFF
-,12,TRBV29-1,CSGLGGGETQYF
many,15,TRBV28,CASSLVTGTAYEQYF
many,15,TRBV15,CATSRGAGGNQPQHF
-,14,TRBV10-3,CAISRSAGEEKLFF
few,11,TRBV19,CASSMESLQHF
-,16,TRBV10-3,CAISDPGQIANTEAFF
many,13,TRBV29-1,CSVKLDRNEKLFF
few,14,TRBV29-1,CSVESRQGINEQFF
few,13,TRBV5-1,CASSPRTGSSGTF
-,12,TRBV5-4,CASSRDRDEQFF
-,13,TRBV29-1,CSVVAGNLYEQYF
few,11,TRBV20-1,CSAATDYEQYF
few,16,TRBV28,CASSPTGGGSNQPQHF